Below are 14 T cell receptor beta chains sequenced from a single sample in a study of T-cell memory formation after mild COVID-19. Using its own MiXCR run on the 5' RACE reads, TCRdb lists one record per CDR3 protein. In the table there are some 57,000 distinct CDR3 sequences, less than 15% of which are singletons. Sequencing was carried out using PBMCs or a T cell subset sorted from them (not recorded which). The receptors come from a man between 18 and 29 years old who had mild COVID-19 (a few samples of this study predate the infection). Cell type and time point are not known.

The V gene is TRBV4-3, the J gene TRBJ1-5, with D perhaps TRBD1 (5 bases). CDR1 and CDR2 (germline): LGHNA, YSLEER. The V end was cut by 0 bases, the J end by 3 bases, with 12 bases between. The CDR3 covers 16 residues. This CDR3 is CASSQDWRTPNQPQHF. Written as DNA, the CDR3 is TGCGCCAGCAGCCAAGATTGGAGGACACCCAATCAGCCCCAGCATTTT.

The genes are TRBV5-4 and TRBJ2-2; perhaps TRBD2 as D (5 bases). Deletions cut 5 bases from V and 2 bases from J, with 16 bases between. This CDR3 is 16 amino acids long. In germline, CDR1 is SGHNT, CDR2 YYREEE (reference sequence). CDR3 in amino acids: CASSFGLGFNTGELFF. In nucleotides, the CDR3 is TGTGCCAGCAGTTTCGGACTGGGGTTCAACACCGGGGAGCTGTTTTTT.

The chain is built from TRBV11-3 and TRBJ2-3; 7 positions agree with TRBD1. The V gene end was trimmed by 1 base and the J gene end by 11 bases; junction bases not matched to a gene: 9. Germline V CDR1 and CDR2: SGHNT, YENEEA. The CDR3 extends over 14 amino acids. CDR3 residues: CASSLGRGNARQYF. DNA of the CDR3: TGTGCCAGCAGCTTAGGCAGGGGGAACGCCCGGCAGTATTTT.

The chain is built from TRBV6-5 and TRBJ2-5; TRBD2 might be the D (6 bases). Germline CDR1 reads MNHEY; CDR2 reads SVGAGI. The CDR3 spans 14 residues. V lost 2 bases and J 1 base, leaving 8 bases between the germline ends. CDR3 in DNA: TGTGCCAGCAGTTACCGGCGGGGCCAAGAGACCCAGTACTTC. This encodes CASSYRRGQETQYF.

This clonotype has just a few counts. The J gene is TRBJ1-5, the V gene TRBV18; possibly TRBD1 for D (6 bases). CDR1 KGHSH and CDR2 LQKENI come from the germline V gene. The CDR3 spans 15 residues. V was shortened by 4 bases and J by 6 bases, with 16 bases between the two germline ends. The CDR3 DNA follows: TGTGCCAGCTCACAACGGGGGGCAGTTCGTCAGCCCCAGCATTTT. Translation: CASSQRGAVRQPQHF.

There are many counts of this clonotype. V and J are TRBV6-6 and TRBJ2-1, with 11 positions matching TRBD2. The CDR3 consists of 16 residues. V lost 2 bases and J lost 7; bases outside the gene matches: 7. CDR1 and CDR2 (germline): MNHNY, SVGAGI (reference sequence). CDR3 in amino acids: CASSYGLAGGPNEQFF. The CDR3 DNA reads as TGTGCCAGCAGTTACGGGTTAGCGGGGGGGCCGAATGAGCAGTTCTTC.

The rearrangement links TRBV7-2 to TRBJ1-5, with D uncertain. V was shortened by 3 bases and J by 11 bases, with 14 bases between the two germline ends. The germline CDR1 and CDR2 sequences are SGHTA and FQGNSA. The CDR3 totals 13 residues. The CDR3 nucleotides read TGTGCCAGCAGCTTGTACATGAACCAGGCCCAGCATTTT. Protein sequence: CASSLYMNQAQHF.

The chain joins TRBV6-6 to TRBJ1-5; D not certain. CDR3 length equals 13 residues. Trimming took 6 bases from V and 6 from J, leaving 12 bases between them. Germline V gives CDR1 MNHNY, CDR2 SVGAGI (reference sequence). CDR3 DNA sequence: TGTGCCAGCAGCAACAAGGGTGGTCAGCCCCAGCATTTT. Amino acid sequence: CASSNKGGQPQHF.

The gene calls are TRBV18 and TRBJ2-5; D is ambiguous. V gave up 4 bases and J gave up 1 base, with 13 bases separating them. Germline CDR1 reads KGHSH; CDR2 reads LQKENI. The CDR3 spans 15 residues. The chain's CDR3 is CASSRSGRAQETQYF. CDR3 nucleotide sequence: TGTGCCAGCTCACGATCCGGTCGAGCCCAAGAGACCCAGTACTTC.

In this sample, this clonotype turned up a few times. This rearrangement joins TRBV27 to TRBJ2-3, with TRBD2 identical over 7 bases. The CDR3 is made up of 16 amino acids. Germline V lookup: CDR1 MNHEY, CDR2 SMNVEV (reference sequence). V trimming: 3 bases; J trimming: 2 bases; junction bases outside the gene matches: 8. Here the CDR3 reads CASSLRDYTTTDTQYF. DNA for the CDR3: TGTGCCAGCAGTTTGAGGGACTATACTACCACAGATACGCAGTATTTT.

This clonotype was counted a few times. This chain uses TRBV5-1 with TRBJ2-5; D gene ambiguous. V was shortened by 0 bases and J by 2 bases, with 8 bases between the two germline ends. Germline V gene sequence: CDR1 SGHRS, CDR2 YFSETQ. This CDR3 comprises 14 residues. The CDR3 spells CASSLALQQETQYF. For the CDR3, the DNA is TGCGCCAGCAGCTTGGCCTTACAGCAAGAGACCCAGTACTTC. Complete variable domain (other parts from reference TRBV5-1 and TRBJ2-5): KAGVTQTPRYLIKTRGQQVTLSCSPISGHRSVSWYQQTPGQGLQFLFEYFSETQRNKGNFPGRFSGRQFSNSRSEMNVSTLELGDSALYLCASSLALQQETQYFGPGTRLLVL.

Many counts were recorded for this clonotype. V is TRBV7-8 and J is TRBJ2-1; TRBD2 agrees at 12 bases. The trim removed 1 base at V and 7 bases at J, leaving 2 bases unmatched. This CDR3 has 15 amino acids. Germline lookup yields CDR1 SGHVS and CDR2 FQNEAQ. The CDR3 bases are TGTGCCAGCAGCTTAGGGACTAGCGGGGCGAATGAGCAGTTCTTC. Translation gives CASSLGTSGANEQFF.

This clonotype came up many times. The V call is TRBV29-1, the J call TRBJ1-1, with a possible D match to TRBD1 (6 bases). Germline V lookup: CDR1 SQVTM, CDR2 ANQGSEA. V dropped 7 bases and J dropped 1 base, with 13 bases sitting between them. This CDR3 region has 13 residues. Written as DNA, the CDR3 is TGCAGCGCTGCGCAGGGGACGAACACTGAAGCTTTCTTT. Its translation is CSAAQGTNTEAFF.

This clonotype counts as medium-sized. The CDR3 coding sequence is TGTGCCAGCAAAATTTACAGGTTTCAAGGGGTGCTATTCACCGGGGAGCTGTTTTTT. Amino acid sequence: CASKIYRFQGVLFTGELFF. The chain combines TRBV12-3 or TRBV12-4 with TRBJ2-2, with a tentative D call TRBD1 (5 bases). There are 19 residues in the CDR3. V gave up 7 bases and J gave up 4 bases, with 28 bases separating them.